The T cell receptor beta chain described here comes from a study of blood T cell repertoires in COVID-19. Study as a whole: Acute and convalescent COVID-19 samples came from the United States, Italy and Spain. The analysed material was cDNA or gDNA that came from T cells, B-cell-depleted T cells, or PBMCs.

Unmatched junction bases numbered 3, after V lost 3 bases and J lost 3 bases. The CDR3 loop spans 15 amino acids. Germline CDR1 and CDR2: LNHDA and SQIVND (reference sequence). Assay: immunoSEQ multiplex PCR; the TCRdb copy retains only in-frame clones and omits some. The sample records 60,000 or so clones, roughly 86% being singletons. The rearrangement joins TRBV19 to TRBJ2-7; 12 positions match TRBD2. This clonotype was sampled from a man aged 60 to 69 with acute or convalescent COVID-19. Sequences were obtained from peripheral blood. The CDR3: CASSIGLAGFYEQYF. The CDR3 DNA sequence: TGTGCCAGTAGTATTGGACTAGCGGGGTTCTACGAGCAGTACTTC.